Below are 13 T cell receptor beta chains sequenced from a single sample in a study of vaccination and CD4 T cells after COVID-19. Antigens of these TCRs are unknown. Treatment: approximately 9-day PBMC culture with coronavirus spike peptide pools or control peptides (ViraFEST assay). Cultured CD4+ T cell DNA was sequenced using the Oncomine TCR Beta short-read assay. TCRdb fed the PCR reads into MiXCR, producing one record per CDR3 protein. Seen here are 15,000 to 17,000 distinct CDR3 sequences, roughly 73% observed once, and the top ten hold approximately 10%. Sequencing input: CD4+ T cells from blood, cultured in vitro. These receptor sequences come from a human donor who had recovered from COVID-19.

V usage is TRBV6-1 and J usage is TRBJ1-2; D might be TRBD1 (6 bases). The germline V and J ends were trimmed by 6 bases and 5 bases, with 19 bases remaining between them. CDR1 is MNHNS, CDR2 SASEGT, per germline. The CDR3 sequence is 15 residues long. CDR3 DNA: TGTGCCAGCAGAGATAGACTGCAGGGGTTTTATGGCTACACCTTC. Protein: CASRDRLQGFYGYTF.

The CDR3, as DNA: TGTGCCAGCAGCCTCTTCCCCGGATCTCAGTACGAGCAGTACTTC. Protein: CASSLFPGSQYEQYF. This chain joins TRBV7-2 and TRBJ2-7, with D hard to call. The germline V and J ends were trimmed by 5 bases and 4 bases, with 18 bases remaining between them. Germline CDR1 reads SGHTA; CDR2 reads FQGNSA. The CDR3 runs to 15 residues.

V is TRBV6-1 and J is TRBJ2-1; TRBD2 aligns across 10 bases. Looked up from germline, CDR1 is MNHNS and CDR2 is SASEGT. The CDR3 runs to 16 residues. Germline trimming cut 6 bases from V and 3 bases from J; bases unmatched to any gene: 8. The CDR3 protein is CASRQGIAGGYNEQFF. The CDR3 bases are TGTGCCAGCAGACAGGGGATAGCGGGAGGCTACAATGAGCAGTTCTTC.

The V and J genes are TRBV2 and TRBJ2-5; TRBD1 matches 8 bases. Trimming cost V 6 bases and J 1 base; bases outside gene matches: 4. Looked up from germline, CDR1 is SNHLY and CDR2 is FYNNEI. The CDR3 is 14 residues long. CDR3 DNA: TGTGCCAGCAGAGCGACAGGGGTCCAAGAGACCCAGTACTTC. Translating gives CASRATGVQETQYF.

The chain is built from TRBV10-3 and TRBJ2-2; 9 nucleotides align to TRBD2. Per the germline V gene, CDR1 is ENHRY and CDR2 is SYGVKD. The CDR3 sequence is 11 residues long. J gave up 8 bases and V 8 bases, and 0 bases lay outside the gene matches. The chain's CDR3 is CAILAGGELFF. The CDR3 region has the DNA TGTGCCATCCTAGCGGGGGGGGAGCTGTTTTTT.

V usage is TRBV7-8 and J usage is TRBJ1-6; 8 bases are a match to TRBD1. V was pared by 5 bases and J by 6 bases, with 9 bases of the junction left unmatched. Germline assignment: CDR1 SGHVS and CDR2 FQNEAQ. This CDR3 comprises 16 residues. CDR3 protein: CASSPAPRGPNSPLHF. The CDR3 nucleotides are TGTGCCAGCAGCCCCGCCCCCAGGGGGCCTAATTCACCCCTCCACTTT.

This chain uses TRBV20-1 with TRBJ2-2, with 7 bases aligning to TRBD1. There are 16 residues in the CDR3. In germline, CDR1 is DFQATT, CDR2 SNEGSKA (reference sequence). With V trimmed by 1 base and J by 6 bases, 11 bases remained unmatched. The CDR3 loop is CSARGTRGWFSGELFF. In nucleotides, the CDR3 is TGCAGTGCTAGAGGAACCAGGGGGTGGTTCTCCGGGGAGCTGTTTTTT.

In this sample, this clonotype turned up a few times. The V gene is TRBV7-2, the J gene TRBJ1-5, with unresolved D. Germline assignment: CDR1 SGHTA and CDR2 FQGNSA. The CDR3 length is 16 residues. V gave up 3 bases and J gave up 2 bases, with 14 bases separating them. CDR3 amino acids: CASSLRGGSGNQPQHF. CDR3 in DNA: TGTGCCAGCAGCTTGAGAGGTGGGTCGGGCAATCAGCCCCAGCATTTT.

The genes are TRBV20-1 and TRBJ2-1; 10 positions agree with TRBD1. Germline CDR1 and CDR2: DFQATT and SNEGSKA (reference sequence). The CDR3 contains 15 residues. Trimming cost V 3 bases and J 4 bases; bases outside gene matches: 6. CDR3 bases: TGCAGTGCTAGGATGGGGACAGGGGCGTACAATGAGCAGTTCTTC. Encoded protein: CSARMGTGAYNEQFF.

The chain couples TRBV7-2 to TRBJ1-5; no clear D. Trimming took 1 base from V and 0 from J, leaving 7 bases between them. CDR3 length equals 15 residues. CDR1 and CDR2 (germline): SGHTA, FQGNSA. For the CDR3, the DNA is TGTGCCAGCAGCTTAGAGGGCAGTAGCAATCAGCCCCAGCATTTT. Translating gives CASSLEGSSNQPQHF.

The table lists this clonotype with a count of one. The DNA of the CDR3 is TGTGCCAGCAGCTTAGGGGGGGCAGGGGATGGCTACACCTTC. Protein: CASSLGGAGDGYTF. This chain connects TRBV7-3 to TRBJ1-2; D is perhaps TRBD1 (6 bases). Germline CDR1 is SGHTA and CDR2 is FQGTGA. The CDR3 runs to 14 residues. Trimming removed 2 bases at V and 6 bases at J, with 13 bases between.

The genes are TRBV19 and TRBJ1-5, with TRBD1 matching over 7 bases. Germline CDR1 is LNHDA and CDR2 is SQIVND (reference sequence). This CDR3 is built from 14 residues. V was pared by 2 bases and J by 7 bases, with 5 bases of the junction left unmatched. In DNA form, the CDR3 reads TGTGCCAGTAGTATACGACAGGGAGGACAGCCCCAGCATTTT. This encodes CASSIRQGGQPQHF.

This clonotype was seen only a few times. This chain joins TRBV7-9 and TRBJ1-2; possibly TRBD1 for D (6 bases). Germline values: CDR1 SEHNR, CDR2 FQNEAQ (reference sequence). CDR3 length equals 14 residues. The V end was cut by 1 base, the J end by 3 bases, with 9 bases between. The CDR3 DNA follows: TGTGCCAGCAGCTTAGGGGGACATTACTATGGCTACACCTTC. Translation gives CASSLGGHYYGYTF.